Listed below are T cell receptor beta chains from one sample, sequenced in a study of CD8 T cells in Susac syndrome. TCRdb reprocessed the immunoSEQ multiplex PCR reads via MiXCR and lists one record per CDR3 protein. This table has some 300,000 distinct CDR3 sequences, 70% to 90% appearing once. Material for sequencing was CD8+ T cells from PBMCs. The receptor source for this set is a human donor with multiple sclerosis. Each CDR3 is given with its conserved first and last residue. The D gene is left open where the match is weak. Where a row states a size, it is once, few, many or the class of an expanded clone; other rows omit it.

v_call: TRBV28; d_call: -; cdr3_length: 15; j_call: TRBJ2-1; clone_size: -; cdr3_nt: TGTGCCAGCAGTTCCCTGGCGGAGATCTACAATGAGCAGTTCTTC; cdr3_aa: CASSSLAEIYNEQFF
v_call: TRBV27; d_call: -; cdr3_length: 15; j_call: TRBJ1-2; clone_size: -; cdr3_nt: TGTGCCAGCGGAAAACAGGGCTCAGCTAACTATGGCTACACCTTC; cdr3_aa: CASGKQGSANYGYTF
v_call: TRBV28; d_call: -; cdr3_length: 14; j_call: TRBJ2-3; clone_size: few; cdr3_nt: TGTGCCAGCAGTCCATACAGGGTCACAGATACGCAGTATTTT; cdr3_aa: CASSPYRVTDTQYF
v_call: TRBV5-6; d_call: -; cdr3_length: 14; j_call: TRBJ2-1; clone_size: -; cdr3_nt: TGTGCCAGCAGCTCGGGGGTAGGTTCCAATGAGCAGTTCTTC; cdr3_aa: CASSSGVGSNEQFF
v_call: TRBV7-6; d_call: -; cdr3_length: 15; j_call: TRBJ2-6; clone_size: -; cdr3_nt: TGTGCCAGCAGCTTAGGGGACTCTGGGGCCAACGTCCTGACTTTC; cdr3_aa: CASSLGDSGANVLTF
v_call: TRBV6-1; d_call: TRBD1; cdr3_length: 15; j_call: TRBJ1-3; clone_size: few; cdr3_nt: TGTGCCAGCAACGCCGGGACAGGGGTAGGAAACACCATATATTTT; cdr3_aa: CASNAGTGVGNTIYF
v_call: TRBV19; d_call: -; cdr3_length: 13; j_call: TRBJ2-3; clone_size: -; cdr3_nt: TGTGCCAGTAGTATGTCCCCCCTGGATACGCAGTATTTT; cdr3_aa: CASSMSPLDTQYF
v_call: TRBV12-3/TRBV12-4; d_call: -; cdr3_length: 13; j_call: TRBJ2-1; clone_size: -; cdr3_nt: TGTGCCAGCAGCGCCGCTCCCTTGGATGAGCAGTTCTTC; cdr3_aa: CASSAAPLDEQFF
v_call: TRBV29-1; d_call: -; cdr3_length: 13; j_call: TRBJ1-5; clone_size: once; cdr3_nt: TGCAGCGTTGAAGAAGGGGCCAGTCAGCCCCAGCATTTT; cdr3_aa: CSVEEGASQPQHF
v_call: TRBV9; d_call: -; cdr3_length: 15; j_call: TRBJ1-2; clone_size: -; cdr3_nt: TGTGCCAGCAGCGTGGACGGCAAACTCCTATATGGCTACACCTTC; cdr3_aa: CASSVDGKLLYGYTF
v_call: TRBV2; d_call: TRBD1; cdr3_length: 15; j_call: TRBJ2-5; clone_size: -; cdr3_nt: TGTGCCAGCAGAGATGGACAGGTCGGTCAAGAGACCCAGTACTTC; cdr3_aa: CASRDGQVGQETQYF
v_call: TRBV28; d_call: TRBD1; cdr3_length: 13; j_call: TRBJ1-4; clone_size: -; cdr3_nt: TGTGCCAGCAGTGACAGGGGGAAGGAAAAACTGTTTTTT; cdr3_aa: CASSDRGKEKLFF
v_call: TRBV6-2/TRBV6-3; d_call: -; cdr3_length: 14; j_call: TRBJ2-3; clone_size: -; cdr3_nt: TGTGCCAGCAGAGAGGGGGTCTCAACAGATACGCAGTATTTT; cdr3_aa: CASREGVSTDTQYF
v_call: TRBV30; d_call: TRBD1; cdr3_length: 13; j_call: TRBJ1-1; clone_size: -; cdr3_nt: TGTGCCTGGACCGACAGGGGTTTGACTGAAGCTTTCTTT; cdr3_aa: CAWTDRGLTEAFF
v_call: TRBV14; d_call: TRBD2; cdr3_length: 21; j_call: TRBJ2-5; clone_size: -; cdr3_nt: TGTGCCAGCAGCCAAGAAGACAGGAGACACCGGGAGGGGCCCCCACAAGAGACCCAGTACTTC; cdr3_aa: CASSQEDRRHREGPPQETQYF
v_call: TRBV27; d_call: TRBD1; cdr3_length: 15; j_call: TRBJ2-7; clone_size: -; cdr3_nt: TGTGCCAGCGCTATCCTGGGACAGGCCCTCTACGAGCAGTACTTC; cdr3_aa: CASAILGQALYEQYF
v_call: TRBV9; d_call: -; cdr3_length: 15; j_call: TRBJ1-4; clone_size: once; cdr3_nt: TGTGCCAGCAGCGCAGTTCCCATAACTAATGAAAAACTGTTTTTT; cdr3_aa: CASSAVPITNEKLFF
v_call: TRBV27; d_call: -; cdr3_length: 15; j_call: TRBJ2-3; clone_size: -; cdr3_nt: TGTGCCAGCAGCGTCCGGGACCGAACCCCAGATACGCAGTATTTT; cdr3_aa: CASSVRDRTPDTQYF
v_call: TRBV19; d_call: TRBD1; cdr3_length: 15; j_call: TRBJ1-1; clone_size: -; cdr3_nt: TGTGCCAGTGGGACAGGGGGTACTGGGGTGACTGAAGCTTTCTTT; cdr3_aa: CASGTGGTGVTEAFF
v_call: TRBV12-5; d_call: -; cdr3_length: 13; j_call: TRBJ1-5; clone_size: -; cdr3_nt: TGTGCTAGCCACTGGGGGGTTAATCAGCCCCAGCATTTT; cdr3_aa: CASHWGVNQPQHF
v_call: TRBV6-1; d_call: -; cdr3_length: 17; j_call: TRBJ2-2; clone_size: once; cdr3_nt: TGTGCCAGCAGTGAAGTGATACTAGGGGCGAACACCGGGGAGCTGTTTTTT; cdr3_aa: CASSEVILGANTGELFF
v_call: TRBV6-5; d_call: -; cdr3_length: 14; j_call: TRBJ1-1; clone_size: -; cdr3_nt: TGTGCCAGCAGTTGGACGGGTGGAAAAACTGAAGCTTTCTTT; cdr3_aa: CASSWTGGKTEAFF
v_call: TRBV6-5; d_call: TRBD1; cdr3_length: 17; j_call: TRBJ2-7; clone_size: once; cdr3_nt: TGTGCCAGCAGTTTGGGACAGGGCCCTAGCGGTACCTACGAGCAGTACTTC; cdr3_aa: CASSLGQGPSGTYEQYF